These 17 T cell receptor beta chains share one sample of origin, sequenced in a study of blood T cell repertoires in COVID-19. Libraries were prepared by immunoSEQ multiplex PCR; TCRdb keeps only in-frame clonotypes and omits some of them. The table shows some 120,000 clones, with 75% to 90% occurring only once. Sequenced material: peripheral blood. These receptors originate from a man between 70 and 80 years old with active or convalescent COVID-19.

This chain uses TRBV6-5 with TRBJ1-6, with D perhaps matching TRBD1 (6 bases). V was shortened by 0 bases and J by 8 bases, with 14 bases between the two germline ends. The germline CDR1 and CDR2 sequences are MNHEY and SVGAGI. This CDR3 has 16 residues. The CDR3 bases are TGTGCCAGCAGTTACTCGGGGGTAGAGGGGGATTCACCCCTCCACTTT. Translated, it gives CASSYSGVEGDSPLHF.

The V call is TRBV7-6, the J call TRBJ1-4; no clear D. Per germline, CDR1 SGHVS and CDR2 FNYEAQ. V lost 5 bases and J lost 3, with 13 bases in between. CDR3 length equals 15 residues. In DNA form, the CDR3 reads TGTGCCAGCAGCCAGCGGCCACTAGCTAATGAAAAACTGTTTTTT. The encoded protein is CASSQRPLANEKLFF.

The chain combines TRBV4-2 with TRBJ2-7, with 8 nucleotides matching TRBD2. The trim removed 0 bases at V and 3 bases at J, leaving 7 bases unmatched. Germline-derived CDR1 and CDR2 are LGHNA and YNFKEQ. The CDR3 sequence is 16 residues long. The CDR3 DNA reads TGTGCCAGCAGCCAAGACCCTAGCGGGTCATACTACGAGCAGTACTTC. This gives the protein CASSQDPSGSYYEQYF.

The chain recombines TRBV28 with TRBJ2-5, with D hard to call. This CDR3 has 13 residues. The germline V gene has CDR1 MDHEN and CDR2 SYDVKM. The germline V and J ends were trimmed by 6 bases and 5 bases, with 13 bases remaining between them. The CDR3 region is CASSRDLGETQYF. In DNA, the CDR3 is TGTGCCAGCAGCCGAGACTTAGGCGAGACCCAGTACTTC.

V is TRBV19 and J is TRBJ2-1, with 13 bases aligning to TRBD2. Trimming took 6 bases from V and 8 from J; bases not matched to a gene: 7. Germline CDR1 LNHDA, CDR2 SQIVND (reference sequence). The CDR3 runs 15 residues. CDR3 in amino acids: CASSRTSGRVDEQFF. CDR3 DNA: TGTGCCAGTAGCCGGACTAGCGGGAGAGTGGATGAGCAGTTCTTC. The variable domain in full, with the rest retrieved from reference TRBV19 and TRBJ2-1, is DGGITQSPKYLFRKEGQNVTLSCEQNLNHDAMYWYRQDPGQGLRLIYYSQIVNDFQKGDIAEGYSVSREKKESFPLTVTSAQKNPTAFYLCASSRTSGRVDEQFFGPGTRLTVL.

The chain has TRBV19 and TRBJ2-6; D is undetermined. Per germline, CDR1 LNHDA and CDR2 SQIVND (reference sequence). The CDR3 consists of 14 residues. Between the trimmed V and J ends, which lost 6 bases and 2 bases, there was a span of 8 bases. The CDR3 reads CASRKSAGANVLTF. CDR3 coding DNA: TGTGCCAGTAGAAAATCTGCTGGGGCCAACGTCCTGACTTTC.

CDR3 coding DNA: TGTGCCAGCAGCCCAGGCGGGACAGGGGACCCCTACGAGCAGTACTTC. It codes for CASSPGGTGDPYEQYF. The J gene is TRBJ2-7, the V gene TRBV7-9; 10 bases are a match to TRBD1. Germline V CDR1 and CDR2: SEHNR, FQNEAQ (reference sequence). V trimming: 5 bases; J trimming: 2 bases; junction bases outside the gene matches: 9. This CDR3 has 16 residues.

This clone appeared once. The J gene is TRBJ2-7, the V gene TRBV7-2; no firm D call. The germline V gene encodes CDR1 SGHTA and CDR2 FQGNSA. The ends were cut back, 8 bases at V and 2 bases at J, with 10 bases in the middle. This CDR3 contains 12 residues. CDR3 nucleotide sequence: TGTGCCAGCTCGACTGGCACCTACGAGCAGTACTTC. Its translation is CASSTGTYEQYF. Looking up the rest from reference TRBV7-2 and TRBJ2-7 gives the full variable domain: GAGVSQSPSNKVTEKGKDVELRCDPISGHTALYWYRQSLGQGLEFLIYFQGNSAPDKSGLPSDRFSAERTGGSVSTLTIQRTQQEDSAVYLCASSTGTYEQYFGPGTRLTVT.

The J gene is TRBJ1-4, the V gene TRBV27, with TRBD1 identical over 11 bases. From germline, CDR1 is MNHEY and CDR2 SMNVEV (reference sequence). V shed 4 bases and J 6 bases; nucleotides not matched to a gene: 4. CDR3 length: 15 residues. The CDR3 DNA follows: TGTGCCAGCAGTTCCCCGGGACAGGGGGATGAAAAACTGTTTTTT. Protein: CASSSPGQGDEKLFF. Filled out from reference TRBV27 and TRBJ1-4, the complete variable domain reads EAQVTQNPRYLITVTGKKLTVTCSQNMNHEYMSWYRQDPGLGLRQIYYSMNVEVTDKGDVPEGYKVSRKEKRNFPLILESPSPNQTSLYFCASSSPGQGDEKLFFGSGTQLSVL.

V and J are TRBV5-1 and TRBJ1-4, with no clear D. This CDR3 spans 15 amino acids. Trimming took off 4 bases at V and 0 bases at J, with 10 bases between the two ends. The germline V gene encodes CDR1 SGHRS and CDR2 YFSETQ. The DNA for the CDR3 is TGCGCCAGCAGCCATGGAGCCACAACTAATGAAAAACTGTTTTTT. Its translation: CASSHGATTNEKLFF.

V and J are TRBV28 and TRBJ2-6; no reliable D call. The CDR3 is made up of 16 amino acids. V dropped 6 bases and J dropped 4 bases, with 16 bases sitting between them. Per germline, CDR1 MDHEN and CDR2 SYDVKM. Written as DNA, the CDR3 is TGTGCCAGCAGCCTCCCCCTTTCCGGGGGGGCCAACGTCCTGACTTTC. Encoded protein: CASSLPLSGGANVLTF.

Written as DNA, the CDR3 is TGTGCCAGCAGTTGGGGACAGACAAACACTGAAGCTTTCTTT. As protein: CASSWGQTNTEAFF. The chain employs TRBV28 and TRBJ1-1; 7 positions match TRBD1. CDR3 length equals 14 residues. Germline CDR1 is MDHEN and CDR2 is SYDVKM. V gave up 4 bases and J gave up 2 bases; unmatched junction bases: 4.

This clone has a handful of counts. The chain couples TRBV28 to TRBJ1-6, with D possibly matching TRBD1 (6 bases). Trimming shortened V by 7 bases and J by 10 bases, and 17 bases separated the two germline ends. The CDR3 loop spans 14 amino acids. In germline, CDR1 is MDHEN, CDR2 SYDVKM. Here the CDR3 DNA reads TGTGCCAGCACCATCACAGGGTTCGGGTCACCCCTCCACTTT. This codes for CASTITGFGSPLHF.

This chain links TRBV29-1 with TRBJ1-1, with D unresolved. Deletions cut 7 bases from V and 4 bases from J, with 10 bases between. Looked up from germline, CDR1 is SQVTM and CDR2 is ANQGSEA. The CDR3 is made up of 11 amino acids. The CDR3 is CSARHLTEAFF. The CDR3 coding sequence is TGCAGCGCTAGACATCTCACTGAAGCTTTCTTT.

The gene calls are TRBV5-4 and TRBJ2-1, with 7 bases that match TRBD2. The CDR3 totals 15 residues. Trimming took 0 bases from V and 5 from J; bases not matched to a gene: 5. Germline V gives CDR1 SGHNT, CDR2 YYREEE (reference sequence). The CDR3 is CASSLAGGLNNEQFF. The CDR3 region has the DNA TGTGCCAGCAGCTTGGCGGGAGGTTTGAACAATGAGCAGTTCTTC. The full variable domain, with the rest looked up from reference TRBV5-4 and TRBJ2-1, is ETGVTQSPTHLIKTRGQQVTLRCSSQSGHNTVSWYQQALGQGPQFIFQYYREEENGRGNFPPRFSGLQFPNYSSELNVNALELDDSALYLCASSLAGGLNNEQFFGPGTRLTVL.

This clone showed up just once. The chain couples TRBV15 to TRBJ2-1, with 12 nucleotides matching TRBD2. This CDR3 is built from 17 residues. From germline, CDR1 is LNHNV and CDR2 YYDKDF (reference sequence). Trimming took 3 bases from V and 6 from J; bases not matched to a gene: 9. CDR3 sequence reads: CATSRSLAGGGGNEQFF. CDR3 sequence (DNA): TGTGCCACCAGCAGGTCACTAGCGGGGGGCGGGGGCAATGAGCAGTTCTTC.

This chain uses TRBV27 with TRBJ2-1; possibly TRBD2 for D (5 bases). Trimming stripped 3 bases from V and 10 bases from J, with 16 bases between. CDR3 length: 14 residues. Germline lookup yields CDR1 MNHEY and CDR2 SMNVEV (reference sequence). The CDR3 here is CASSFLDWNGEQFF. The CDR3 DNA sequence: TGTGCCAGCAGTTTTCTGGACTGGAACGGGGAGCAGTTCTTC.